Sequencing of this T cell receptor beta chain was carried out in a study of CD8+ T cells in alopecia areata. A remark on this clone: Its antigen is still unknown.

Germline loops: CDR1 MNHEY, CDR2 SVGAGI. The CDR3 has 12 amino acids. V was pared by 5 bases and J by 3 bases, with 7 bases between. cDNA serving as the sequencing template came from extracted, reverse transcribed RNA. Sequenced by immunoSEQ multiplex PCR; TCRdb stores in-frame clones only, minus some. This sample has 150,000 to 200,000 clones; 60% occur once, and the top ten carry approximately 14%. Indicated treatment: oral pan-JAK inhibitor, 5-10 mg twice daily. Study results and limitations: Lesional scalp, notably in alopecia totalis/universalis, had clonality above that of normal scalp. Numerous expanded lesional clones remained in scalp and blood during tofacitinib.

The TCR originated in a human donor with alopecia areata. The V call is TRBV6-5, the J call TRBJ1-2, with D uncertain. Sequencing was performed on CD4+ T cells sorted from blood, taken at week 24, from a patient treated with tofacitinib. The CDR3 sequence is CASSVGYYGYTF. The CDR3, as DNA: TGTGCCAGCAGTGTCGGTTACTATGGCTACACCTTC.